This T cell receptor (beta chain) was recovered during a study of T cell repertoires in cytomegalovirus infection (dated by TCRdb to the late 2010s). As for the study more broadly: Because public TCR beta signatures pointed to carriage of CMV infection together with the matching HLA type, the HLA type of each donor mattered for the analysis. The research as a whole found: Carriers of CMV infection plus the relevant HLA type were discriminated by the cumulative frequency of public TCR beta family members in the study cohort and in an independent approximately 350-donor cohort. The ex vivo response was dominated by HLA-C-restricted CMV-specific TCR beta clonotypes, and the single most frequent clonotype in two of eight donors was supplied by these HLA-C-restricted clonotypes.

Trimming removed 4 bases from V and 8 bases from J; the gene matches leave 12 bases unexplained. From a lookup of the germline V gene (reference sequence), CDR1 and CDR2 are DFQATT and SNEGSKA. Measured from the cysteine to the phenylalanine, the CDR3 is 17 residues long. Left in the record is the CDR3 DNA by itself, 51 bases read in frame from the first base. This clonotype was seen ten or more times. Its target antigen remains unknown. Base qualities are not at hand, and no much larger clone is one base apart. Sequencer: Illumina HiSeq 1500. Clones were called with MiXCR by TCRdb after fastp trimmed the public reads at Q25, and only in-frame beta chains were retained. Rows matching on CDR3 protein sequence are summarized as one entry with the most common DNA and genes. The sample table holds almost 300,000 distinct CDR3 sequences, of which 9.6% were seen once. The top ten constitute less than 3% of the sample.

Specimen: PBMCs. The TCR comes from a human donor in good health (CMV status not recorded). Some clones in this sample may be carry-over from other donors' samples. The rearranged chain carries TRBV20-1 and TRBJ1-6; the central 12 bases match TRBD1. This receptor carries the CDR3 CSAKPGQGALGYSPLHF. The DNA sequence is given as TGCAGTGCTAAGCCGGGACAGGGGGCCTTAGGTTATTCACCCCTCCACTTT.